A selection of T cell receptor beta chains follows, all from one sample in a study of beta chain features in type 1 diabetes. Clones were read by immunoSEQ multiplex PCR, and TCRdb kept only the in-frame ones, dropping some. The top ten clones hold about 0.025% of a sample with under 900,000 clones, about a sixth of them seen once. Sequences were obtained from naive CD4+ T cells from blood. The receptors shown here come from a woman aged 18-29 years in good health. The CDR3 runs from the conserved cysteine through the conserved F or W. D genes are given only for firm matches. Clone size is stated in some rows and not others, as once, few, many or a class when expanded.

J gene	V gene	D gene	clone size	CDR3 protein	CDR3 DNA
TRBJ1-5	TRBV18	-	-	CASARVGNQPQHF	TGTGCCAGCGCCAGGGTTGGCAATCAGCCCCAGCATTTT
TRBJ2-3	TRBV5-1	-	few	CASSLRGDTQYF	TGCGCCAGCAGCTTGCGGGGAGATACGCAGTATTTT
TRBJ2-3	TRBV7-3	-	few	CASSLSAGQDTQYF	TGTGCCAGCAGCTTAAGCGCGGGACAAGATACGCAGTATTTT
TRBJ1-3	TRBV5-6	-	few	CASSIRPGEGNTIYF	TGTGCCAGCAGCATACGGCCAGGGGAGGGAAACACCATATATTTT
TRBJ2-7	TRBV25-1	-	few	CASSELVAGPTYEQYF	TGTGCCAGCAGTGAATTAGTCGCAGGACCCACCTACGAGCAGTACTTC
TRBJ1-1	TRBV7-9	-	few	CASSLKGTEAFF	TGTGCCAGCAGCTTAAAGGGGACTGAAGCTTTCTTT
TRBJ2-2	TRBV5-1	TRBD2	few	CASSLGGLAFGELFF	TGCGCCAGCAGCTTGGGCGGACTAGCGTTCGGGGAGCTGTTTTTT
TRBJ2-5	TRBV6-5	-	few	CASSYARRGTQYF	TGTGCCAGCAGTTACGCCCGGAGGGGAACCCAGTACTTC
TRBJ1-5	TRBV7-2	TRBD1	-	CASSHRGTVLNQPQHF	TGTGCCAGCAGCCACCGGGGGACAGTTTTAAATCAGCCCCAGCATTTT
TRBJ2-7	TRBV7-2	TRBD2	few	CASSLEAGGGYEQYF	TGTGCCAGCAGCTTAGAAGCGGGAGGTGGCTACGAGCAGTACTTC
TRBJ2-5	TRBV19	-	-	CASSETGRRTQYF	TGTGCCAGTAGTGAGACAGGCAGGAGGACCCAGTACTTC
TRBJ2-7	TRBV4-3	-	few	CASSQDMGGKQYF	TGCGCCAGCAGCCAAGATATGGGGGGAAAGCAGTACTTC
TRBJ1-2	TRBV15	TRBD1	few	CATSSDRASYGYTF	TGTGCCACCAGCAGCGACAGGGCCTCCTATGGCTACACCTTC
TRBJ2-1	TRBV7-3	TRBD2	few	CASSSTGLAGGNEQFF	TGTGCCAGCAGCTCCACCGGACTAGCGGGTGGCAATGAGCAGTTCTTC
TRBJ2-7	TRBV4-3	-	-	CASSQRVTEGEQYF	TGCGCCAGCAGCCAAAGGGTTACGGAGGGCGAGCAGTACTTC
TRBJ2-3	TRBV19	-	-	CASSTRTGTDTQYF	TGTGCCAGTAGTACCCGGACAGGCACAGATACGCAGTATTTT
TRBJ2-3	TRBV6-6	-	-	CASTKSDANTQYF	TGTGCCAGCACCAAATCCGACGCGAATACGCAGTATTTT
TRBJ1-2	TRBV10-3	-	-	CAISERGYTF	TGTGCCATCAGTGAACGTGGCTACACCTTC
TRBJ1-2	TRBV28	TRBD1	few	CASSPPVVGQGSGYTF	TGTGCCAGCAGTCCACCCGTAGTGGGACAGGGGAGTGGCTACACCTTC
TRBJ2-1	TRBV28	-	-	CASSVLGPYNEQFF	TGTGCCAGCAGCGTCCTGGGTCCCTACAATGAGCAGTTCTTC
TRBJ2-3	TRBV9	-	few	CASSADAFPTDTQYF	TGTGCCAGCAGCGCGGACGCGTTCCCCACAGATACGCAGTATTTT
TRBJ1-1	TRBV19	-	-	CASSIGDMYTEAFF	TGTGCCAGTAGTATAGGGGACATGTACACTGAAGCTTTCTTT
TRBJ2-7	TRBV29-1	-	-	CSALTATYEQYF	TGCAGCGCCTTGACAGCAACCTACGAGCAGTACTTC
TRBJ2-7	TRBV7-9	TRBD1	-	CASSLTQGGNEQYF	TGTGCCAGCAGCTTAACACAGGGGGGCAACGAGCAGTACTTC
TRBJ2-1	TRBV27	-	once	CASSFAGLSSYNEQFF	TGTGCCAGCAGTTTTGCGGGATTGAGCTCCTACAATGAGCAGTTCTTC
TRBJ2-5	TRBV18	TRBD1	few	CASSQGQGAGETQYF	TGTGCCAGCTCGCAGGGACAGGGGGCCGGAGAGACCCAGTACTTC
TRBJ2-2	TRBV6-6	-	-	CASINAWGGTTGELFF	TGTGCCAGCATCAACGCTTGGGGAGGAACCACCGGGGAGCTGTTTTTT
TRBJ2-7	TRBV27	-	few	CASSPDRHSAYEQYF	TGTGCCAGCAGTCCAGACAGGCACTCAGCCTACGAGCAGTACTTC
TRBJ2-1	TRBV6-5	-	-	CASMRSGNNEQFF	TGTGCCAGCATGCGTAGCGGAAACAATGAGCAGTTCTTC
TRBJ2-5	TRBV11-2	-	few	CASSPTGTQETQYF	TGTGCCAGCAGCCCTACCGGGACACAGGAGACCCAGTACTTC
TRBJ1-2	TRBV27	-	-	CASSRQGPPANYGYTF	TGTGCCAGCAGTCGTCAGGGGCCCCCGGCTAACTATGGCTACACCTTC
TRBJ1-1	TRBV7-9	TRBD1	-	CASSYALKWTGKNTEAFF	TGTGCCAGCAGCTACGCCCTAAAATGGACAGGGAAGAACACTGAAGCTTTCTTT
TRBJ2-3	TRBV4-2	TRBD1	-	CASSYGTGGEADTQYF	TGTGCCAGCAGCTACGGGACAGGGGGCGAGGCAGATACGCAGTATTTT
TRBJ2-2	TRBV5-1	TRBD2	-	CASSLTSGHTGELFF	TGCGCCAGCAGCTTGACTAGCGGGCACACCGGGGAGCTGTTTTTT
TRBJ2-1	TRBV19	-	-	CASSRNLLNEQFF	TGTGCCAGTAGTAGGAACTTGCTCAATGAGCAGTTCTTC
TRBJ2-5	TRBV5-1	TRBD1	few	CASMAGGRETQYF	TGCGCCAGCATGGCAGGGGGCCGAGAGACCCAGTACTTC
TRBJ1-1	TRBV7-9	-	-	CASSRINLNTEAFF	TGTGCCAGCAGCCGCATTAACCTGAACACTGAAGCTTTCTTT
TRBJ2-7	TRBV7-6	-	-	CASSKDGSYEQYF	TGTGCCAGCAGTAAGGACGGTTCCTACGAGCAGTACTTC
TRBJ2-5	TRBV28	TRBD1	-	CASVPQQGAQETQYF	TGTGCCAGCGTTCCCCAACAGGGGGCCCAAGAGACCCAGTACTTC
TRBJ2-1	TRBV18	-	few	CASSPGRWDGDNEQFF	TGTGCCAGCTCACCGGGAAGGTGGGACGGGGACAATGAGCAGTTCTTC
TRBJ2-2	TRBV2	-	few	CASSRRGTGSGELFF	TGTGCCAGCAGTCGAAGGGGGACCGGGTCCGGGGAGCTGTTTTTT
TRBJ2-3	TRBV9	-	-	CASSVGVGITDTQYF	TGTGCCAGCAGCGTAGGTGTCGGAATCACAGATACGCAGTATTTT
TRBJ2-5	TRBV7-2	-	few	CASSDQETQYF	TGTGCCAGCAGCGACCAAGAGACCCAGTACTTC
TRBJ1-1	TRBV19	-	-	CASTRNTLGNTEAFF	TGTGCCAGTACCCGGAACACTCTGGGGAACACTGAAGCTTTCTTT
TRBJ2-7	TRBV29-1	-	-	CSVEKMPGLNEQYF	TGCAGCGTTGAAAAGATGCCAGGGTTGAACGAGCAGTACTTC
TRBJ2-3	TRBV29-1	-	-	CSVDASLYSTDTQYF	TGCAGCGTTGATGCGAGTCTCTATAGCACAGATACGCAGTATTTT
TRBJ2-3	TRBV2	-	-	CASSDSGSRPDTQYF	TGTGCCAGCAGTGATAGCGGATCGCGTCCCGATACGCAGTATTTT
TRBJ2-5	TRBV11-2	-	-	CASSLGSETQYF	TGTGCCAGCAGCTTAGGCTCTGAGACCCAGTACTTC
TRBJ1-2	TRBV6-6	-	few	CASTSRDGYNYGYTF	TGTGCCAGCACTTCAAGGGACGGATATAACTATGGCTACACCTTC
TRBJ1-2	TRBV7-9	TRBD1	-	CASSSDRGKELRYGYTF	TGTGCCAGCAGCTCGGACAGGGGTAAAGAACTACGCTATGGCTACACCTTC
TRBJ2-7	TRBV27	TRBD2	-	CASRPAPGLAAYEQYF	TGTGCCAGCCGACCCGCCCCGGGACTAGCTGCCTACGAGCAGTACTTC
TRBJ1-4	TRBV27	-	-	CASSSYRVGEKLFF	TGTGCCAGCAGTAGTTACCGGGTAGGGGAAAAACTGTTTTTT
TRBJ2-7	TRBV18	TRBD1	few	CASSLTGTGLPYEQYF	TGTGCCAGCTCACTTACCGGGACAGGGCTTCCCTACGAGCAGTACTTC